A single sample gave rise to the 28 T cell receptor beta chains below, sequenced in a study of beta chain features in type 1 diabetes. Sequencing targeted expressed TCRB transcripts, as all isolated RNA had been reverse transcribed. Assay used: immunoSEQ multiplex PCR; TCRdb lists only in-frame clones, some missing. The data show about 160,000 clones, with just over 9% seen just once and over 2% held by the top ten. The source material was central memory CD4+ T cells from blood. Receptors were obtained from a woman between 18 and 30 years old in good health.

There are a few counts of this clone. CDR3 region: CASSLRAGVNNEQFF. As DNA, the CDR3 is TGTGCCAGCAGCTTACGGGCGGGAGTTAACAATGAGCAGTTCTTC. The V and J genes are TRBV11-2 and TRBJ2-1, with 7 bases identical to TRBD2. The CDR3 covers 15 residues. Trimming cost V 2 bases and J 5 bases; bases outside gene matches: 6. In germline, CDR1 is SGHAT, CDR2 FQNNGV.

CDR3 protein: CASSFGLAGGETQYF. CDR3 nucleotides: TGTGCCAGCAGCTTTGGACTAGCGGGAGGAGAGACCCAGTACTTC. The chain carries TRBV5-6 and TRBJ2-5; 14 nucleotides line up with TRBD2. Trimming cost V 2 bases and J 4 bases; bases outside gene matches: 1. Germline V gives CDR1 SGHDT, CDR2 YYEEEE. The CDR3 spans 15 residues.

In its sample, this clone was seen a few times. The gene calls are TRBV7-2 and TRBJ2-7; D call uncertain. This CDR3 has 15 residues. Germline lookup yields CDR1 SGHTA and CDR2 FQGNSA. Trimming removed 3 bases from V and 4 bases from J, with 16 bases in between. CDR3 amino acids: CASSLTKAGQYEQYF. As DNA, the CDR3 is TGTGCCAGCAGCTTGACGAAGGCAGGCCAATACGAGCAGTACTTC.

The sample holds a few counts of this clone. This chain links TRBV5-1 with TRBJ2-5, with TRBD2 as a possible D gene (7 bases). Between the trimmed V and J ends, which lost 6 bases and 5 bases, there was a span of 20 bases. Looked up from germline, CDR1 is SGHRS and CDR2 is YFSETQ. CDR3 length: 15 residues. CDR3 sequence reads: CASKGGLFEIETQYF. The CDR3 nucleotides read TGCGCCAGCAAGGGGGGGCTATTCGAAATCGAGACCCAGTACTTC.

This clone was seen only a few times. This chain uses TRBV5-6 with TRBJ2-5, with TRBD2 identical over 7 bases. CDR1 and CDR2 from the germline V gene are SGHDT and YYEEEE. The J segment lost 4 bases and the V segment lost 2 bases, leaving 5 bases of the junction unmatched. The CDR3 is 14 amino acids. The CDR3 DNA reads TGTGCCAGCAGCTTTGGGCGGGGGAGAGAGACCCAGTACTTC. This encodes CASSFGRGRETQYF.

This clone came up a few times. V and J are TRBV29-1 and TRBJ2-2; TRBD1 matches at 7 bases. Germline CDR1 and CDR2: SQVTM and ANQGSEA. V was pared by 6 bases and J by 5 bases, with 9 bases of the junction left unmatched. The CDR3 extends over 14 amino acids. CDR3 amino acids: CSVTQGTSTGELFF. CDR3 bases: TGCAGCGTCACACAGGGGACGAGTACCGGGGAGCTGTTTTTT.

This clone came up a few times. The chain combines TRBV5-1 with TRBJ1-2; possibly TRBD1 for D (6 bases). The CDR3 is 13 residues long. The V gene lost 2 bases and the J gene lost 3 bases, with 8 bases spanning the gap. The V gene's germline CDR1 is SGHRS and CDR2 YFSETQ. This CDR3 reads CASSLQGDYGYTF. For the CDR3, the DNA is TGCGCCAGCAGCTTACAGGGAGACTATGGCTACACCTTC.

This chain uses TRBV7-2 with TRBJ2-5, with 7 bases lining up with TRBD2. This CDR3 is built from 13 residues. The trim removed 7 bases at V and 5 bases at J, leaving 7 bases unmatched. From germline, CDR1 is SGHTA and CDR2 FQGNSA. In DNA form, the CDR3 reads TGTGCCAGCAAAAAGGCGGGAGTGGAGACCCAGTACTTC. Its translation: CASKKAGVETQYF.

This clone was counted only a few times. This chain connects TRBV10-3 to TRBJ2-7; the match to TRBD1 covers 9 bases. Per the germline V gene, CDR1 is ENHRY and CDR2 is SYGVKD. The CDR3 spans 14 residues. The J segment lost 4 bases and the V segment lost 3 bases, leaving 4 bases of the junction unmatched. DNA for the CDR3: TGTGCCATCAGTGACCGCGGACAGGGGTACGAGCAGTACTTC. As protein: CAISDRGQGYEQYF.

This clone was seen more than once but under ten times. DNA for the CDR3: TGTGCCAGTAGTATCGGGGGATGGGCTAGCAATCAGCCCCAGCATTTT. Amino acid sequence: CASSIGGWASNQPQHF. V usage is TRBV19 and J usage is TRBJ1-5; D perhaps matches TRBD1 (5 bases). The germline gives CDR1 LNHDA, CDR2 SQIVND (reference sequence). The V gene lost 3 bases and the J gene lost 0 bases, with 12 bases spanning the gap. The CDR3 is 16 residues long.

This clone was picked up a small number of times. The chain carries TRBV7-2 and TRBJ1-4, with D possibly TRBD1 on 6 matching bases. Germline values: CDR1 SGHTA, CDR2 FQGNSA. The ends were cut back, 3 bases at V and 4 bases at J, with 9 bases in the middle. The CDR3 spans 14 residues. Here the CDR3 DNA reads TGTGCCAGCAGCTTTGGACAGCATAATGAAAAACTGTTTTTT. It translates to CASSFGQHNEKLFF.

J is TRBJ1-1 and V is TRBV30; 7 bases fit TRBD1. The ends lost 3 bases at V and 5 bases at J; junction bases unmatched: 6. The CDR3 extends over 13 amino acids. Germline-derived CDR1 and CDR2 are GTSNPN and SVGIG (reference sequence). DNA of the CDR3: TGTGCCTGGAGACAGGGGCAGGAAACTGAAGCTTTCTTT. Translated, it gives CAWRQGQETEAFF.

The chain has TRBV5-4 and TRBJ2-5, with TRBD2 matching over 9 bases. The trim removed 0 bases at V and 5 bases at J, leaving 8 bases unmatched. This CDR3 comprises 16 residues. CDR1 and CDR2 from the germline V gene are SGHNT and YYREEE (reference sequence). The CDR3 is CASSLGGGGAGETQYF. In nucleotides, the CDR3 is TGTGCCAGCAGCTTGGGAGGCGGGGGGGCAGGGGAGACCCAGTACTTC.

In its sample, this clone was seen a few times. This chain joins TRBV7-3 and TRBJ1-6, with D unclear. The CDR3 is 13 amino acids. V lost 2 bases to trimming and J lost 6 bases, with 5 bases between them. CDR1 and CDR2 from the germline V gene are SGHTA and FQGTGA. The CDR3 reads CASSLGLNSPLHF. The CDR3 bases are TGTGCCAGCAGCTTAGGCCTTAATTCACCCCTCCACTTT.

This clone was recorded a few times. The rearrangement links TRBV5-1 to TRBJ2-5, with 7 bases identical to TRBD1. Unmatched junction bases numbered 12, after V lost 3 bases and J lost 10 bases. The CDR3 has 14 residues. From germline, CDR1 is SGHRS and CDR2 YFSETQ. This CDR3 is CASSSGTQGRDQYF. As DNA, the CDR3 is TGCGCCAGCAGCTCGGGTACACAGGGGCGAGACCAGTACTTC.

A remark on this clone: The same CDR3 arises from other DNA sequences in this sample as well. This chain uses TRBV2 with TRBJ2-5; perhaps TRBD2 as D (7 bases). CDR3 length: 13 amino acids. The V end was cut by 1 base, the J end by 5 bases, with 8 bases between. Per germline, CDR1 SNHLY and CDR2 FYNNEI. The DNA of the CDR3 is TGTGCCAGCAGTGAAGAGGGGGGGGAGACCCAGTACTTC. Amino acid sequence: CASSEEGGETQYF.

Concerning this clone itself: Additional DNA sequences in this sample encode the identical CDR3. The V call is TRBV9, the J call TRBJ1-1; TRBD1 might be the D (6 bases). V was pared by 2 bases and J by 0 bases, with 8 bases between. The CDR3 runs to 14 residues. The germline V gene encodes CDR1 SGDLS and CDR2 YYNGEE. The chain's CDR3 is CASSVRQVNTEAFF. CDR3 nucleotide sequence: TGTGCCAGCAGCGTTAGACAGGTGAACACTGAAGCTTTCTTT.

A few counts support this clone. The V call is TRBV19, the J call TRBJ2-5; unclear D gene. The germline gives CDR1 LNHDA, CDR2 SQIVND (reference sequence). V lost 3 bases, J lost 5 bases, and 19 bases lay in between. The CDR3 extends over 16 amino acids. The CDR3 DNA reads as TGTGCCAGTAGTATGGGCAGGATTGTTATTGGGGAGACCCAGTACTTC. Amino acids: CASSMGRIVIGETQYF.

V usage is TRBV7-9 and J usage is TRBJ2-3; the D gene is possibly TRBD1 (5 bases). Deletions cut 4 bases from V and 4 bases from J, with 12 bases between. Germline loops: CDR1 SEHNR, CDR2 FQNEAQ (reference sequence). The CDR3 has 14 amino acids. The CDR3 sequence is CASSSPRGPDTQYF. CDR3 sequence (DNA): TGTGCCAGCAGCTCGCCAAGGGGCCCAGATACGCAGTATTTT.

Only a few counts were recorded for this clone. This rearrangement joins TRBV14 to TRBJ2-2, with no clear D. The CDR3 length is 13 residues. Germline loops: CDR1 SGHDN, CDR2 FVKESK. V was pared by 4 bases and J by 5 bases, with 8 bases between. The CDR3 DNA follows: TGTGCCAGCAGCCCTCAGATAACCGGGGAGCTGTTTTTT. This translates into CASSPQITGELFF.

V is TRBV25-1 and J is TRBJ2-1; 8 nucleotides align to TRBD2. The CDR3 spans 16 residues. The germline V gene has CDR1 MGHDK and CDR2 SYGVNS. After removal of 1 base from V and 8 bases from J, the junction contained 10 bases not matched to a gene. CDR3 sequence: CASSESGTGGQYEQFF. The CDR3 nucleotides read TGTGCCAGCAGTGAATCTGGGACGGGGGGGCAGTATGAGCAGTTCTTC.

CDR3: CATLDSSYEQYF. CDR3 sequence (DNA): TGTGCCACCCTGGACAGCTCCTACGAGCAGTACTTC. The chain employs TRBV28 and TRBJ2-7, with D perhaps matching TRBD1 (6 bases). V was trimmed by 10 bases and J by 0 bases, leaving 10 bases between them. The CDR3 is 12 residues long. Looked up from germline, CDR1 is MDHEN and CDR2 is SYDVKM. Full variable domain (outside the CDR3, taken from reference TRBV28 and TRBJ2-7): DVKVTQSSRYLVKRTGEKVFLECVQDMDHENMFWYRQDPGLGLRLIYFSYDVKMKEKGDIPEGYSVSREKKERFSLILESASTNQTSMYLCATLDSSYEQYFGPGTRLTVT.

The CDR3 nucleotides read TGCAGCGTTGAAGTGACAGGGGGCAGGTACACTGAAGCTTTCTTT. This encodes CSVEVTGGRYTEAFF. The chain joins TRBV29-1 to TRBJ1-1; TRBD1 aligns across 10 bases. The CDR3 is 15 amino acids. Germline assignment: CDR1 SQVTM and CDR2 ANQGSEA. V lost 1 base to trimming and J lost 3 bases; unmatched junction nucleotides: 5.

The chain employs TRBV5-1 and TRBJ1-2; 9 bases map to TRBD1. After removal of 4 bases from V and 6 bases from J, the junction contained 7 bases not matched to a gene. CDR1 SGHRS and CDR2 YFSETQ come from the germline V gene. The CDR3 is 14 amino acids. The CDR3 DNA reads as TGCGCCAGCAGCCTAGGGACAGGGATGAATGGCTACACCTTC. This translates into CASSLGTGMNGYTF.

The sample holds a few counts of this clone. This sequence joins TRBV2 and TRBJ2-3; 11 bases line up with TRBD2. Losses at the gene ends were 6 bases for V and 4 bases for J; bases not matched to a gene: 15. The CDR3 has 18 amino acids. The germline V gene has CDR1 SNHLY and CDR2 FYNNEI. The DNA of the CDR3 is TGTGCCAGCAGGGTACGACTACTAGCGGGAGTTGTAGCAGATACGCAGTATTTT. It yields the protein CASRVRLLAGVVADTQYF.

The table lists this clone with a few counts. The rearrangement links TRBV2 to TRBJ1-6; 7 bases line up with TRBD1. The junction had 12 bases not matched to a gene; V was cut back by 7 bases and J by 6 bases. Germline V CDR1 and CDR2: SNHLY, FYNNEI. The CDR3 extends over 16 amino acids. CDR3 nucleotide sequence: TGTGCCAGCAAGACGGACAGGCGCCTAGGTAATTCACCCCTCCACTTT. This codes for CASKTDRRLGNSPLHF.

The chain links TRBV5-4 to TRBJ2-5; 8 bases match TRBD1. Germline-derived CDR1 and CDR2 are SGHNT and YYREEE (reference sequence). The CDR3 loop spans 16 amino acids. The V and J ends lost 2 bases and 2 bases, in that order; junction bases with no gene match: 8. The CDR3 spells CASSFPDRGGQETQYF. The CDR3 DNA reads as TGTGCCAGCAGCTTTCCCGACAGGGGCGGTCAAGAGACCCAGTACTTC.

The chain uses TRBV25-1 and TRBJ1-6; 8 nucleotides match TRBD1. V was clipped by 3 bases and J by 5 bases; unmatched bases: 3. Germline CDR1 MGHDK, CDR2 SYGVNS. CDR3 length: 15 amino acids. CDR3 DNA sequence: TGTGCCAGCAGTGACAGACAGGGGAATAATTCACCCCTCCACTTT. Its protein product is CASSDRQGNNSPLHF. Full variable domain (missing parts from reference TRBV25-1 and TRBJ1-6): EADIYQTPRYLVIGTGKKITLECSQTMGHDKMYWYQQDPGMELHLIHYSYGVNSTEKGDLSSESTVSRIRTEHFPLTLESARPSHTSQYLCASSDRQGNNSPLHFGNGTRLTVT.